Here is one T cell receptor (beta chain) with its context. The antigen remains unidentified. Primers: 60 Vbeta forward and 13 Jbeta reverse. As processed by the authors: Unique TCR beta chains numbered approximately 80 million in a later analysis, with around 10 million shared. Only in-frame clones appear in the TCRdb table, and some are missing; sequencing was by immunoSEQ multiplex PCR. V and J calls and clone size are those listed in that table; D and trimming were worked out from the DNA. The profile shows 95,000 to 150,000 clones, about four fifths of them singletons. This entry belongs to a study of cytomegalovirus exposure and HLA in healthy donors. CDR3 size: 15 residues. Germline-derived CDR1 and CDR2 are MNHEY and SMNVEV (reference sequence). The V and J ends lost 4 bases and 4 bases respectively, with 11 bases between them. Study-level findings and limits: HLA alleles showed associations with 15,000 to 20,000 TCR beta sequences in a later analysis, at a 0.05 false discovery rate. Cytomegalovirus-associated TCR beta chains were listed, numbering 164. Indistinguishable V segments, including TRBV6-2 and TRBV6-3, were excluded.

The chain combines TRBV27 with TRBJ1-6; a possible D gene is TRBD1 (6 bases). The source material was PBMCs. The sequence came from a female donor in good health and CMV-seropositive. In nucleotides, the CDR3 is TGTGCCAGCAGTTCCAAACAGGGTTATAATTCACCCCTCCACTTT. It codes for CASSSKQGYNSPLHF.